This T cell receptor (beta chain) was sequenced in a study of naive and memory T cell subsets. Four subsets defined by CD45RA and CD27 were sorted after CD3, CD4, CD8 and live/dead staining. Overall study findings and caveats: In CD4 and CD8 cells, diversity dropped from naive through EMRA.

This CDR3 is 18 amino acids long. Germline trimming cut 5 bases from V and 4 bases from J; bases unmatched to any gene: 14. Germline CDR1 SGHTA, CDR2 FQGNSA. The beta constant-region primer was an equimolar mix of two oligonucleotides covering TRBC1 and TRBC2. The ligated cDNA underwent four PCR rounds using SP2 and nested alpha and beta constant-region primers. TCRdb used MiXCR to reprocess the UMI-ligation and nested PCR reads, holding one entry per CDR3 protein. The table has 70,000 to 95,000 distinct CDR3 sequences, 7% seen once. Within the sample, this clonotype is medium-sized. What it binds is not known.

This TCR derives from a human donor in good health. The chain has TRBV7-2 and TRBJ2-3; 11 bases agree with TRBD2. Sequenced: central memory CD4+ T cells from blood. The CDR3 loop reads CASSARPGLAGTPDTQYF. The CDR3 DNA reads as TGTGCCAGCAGCGCCCGCCCCGGACTAGCGGGCACCCCAGATACGCAGTATTTT. The entire variable domain, with the rest obtained from reference TRBV7-2 and TRBJ2-3, is as follows: GAGVSQSPSNKVTEKGKDVELRCDPISGHTALYWYRQSLGQGLEFLIYFQGNSAPDKSGLPSDRFSAERTGGSVSTLTIQRTQQEDSAVYLCASSARPGLAGTPDTQYFGPGTRLTVL.